This entry is about one TCR beta chain. Its antigen is unidentified. The data were obtained in a study of blood T cells in healthy people across ages. The germline CDR1 and CDR2 sequences are SGHVS and FQNEAQ. The CDR3 spans 17 residues. The V segment lost 5 bases and the J segment 0 bases; nucleotides outside the gene matches: 10. In terms of origin and age, donors were healthy Caucasian individuals from Russia aged about 6 to 95. A second PCR, run for about 7 to 11 cycles, used a sample-barcoded 5' primer plus a J-beta primer mix. Every cDNA was tagged by a template-switch adaptor with 12 random nucleotides. TCRdb used MiXCR to reprocess the 5' RACE reads, holding one entry per CDR3 protein. The table has approximately 1.5 million distinct CDR3 sequences, roughly 32% seen once. Whole-study results and caveats: Any changes in expanded clonotypes were possibly confounded, as donor CMV status remained unknown. Per million T cells, TCR beta diversity dropped roughly linearly as age increased.

The genes are TRBV7-8 and TRBJ1-1, with 9 nucleotides matching TRBD1. The TCR was taken from a woman in her 30s in good health. The sequenced sample was blood. The CDR3 sequence is CASSTGTGYFMNTEAFF. CDR3 bases: TGTGCCAGCAGCACGGGGACAGGGTATTTTATGAACACTGAAGCTTTCTTT.